Listed here are 29 T cell receptor beta chains from one sample, sequenced in a study of T-cell reconstitution after alpha-beta-depleted transplantation in children. The authors prepared the TCRbeta library with unique molecular identifiers. One entry per CDR3 protein results from TCRdb running MiXCR on the PCR reads. The sample has 640,000 or so distinct CDR3 sequences, 16% seen once. The starting material was PBMCs from the stem cell graft donor, obtained from the stem cell graft. The receptors come from a human donor who donated a stem cell graft to a child with acute myeloid leukemia.

This clonotype was seen many times. The chain carries TRBV12-3 or TRBV12-4 and TRBJ1-6, with no clear D. The CDR3 extends over 13 amino acids. The germline V and J ends were trimmed by 8 bases and 7 bases, with 12 bases remaining between them. This CDR3 is CASGVRRNSPLHF. CDR3 nucleotides: TGTGCCAGCGGCGTAAGGAGGAATTCACCCCTCCACTTT.

In its sample, this clonotype was seen a few times. CDR3 in amino acids: CASRHGGYEQYV. As DNA, the CDR3 is TGTGCCAGCAGACACGGCGGATACGAGCAGTACGTC. The chain has TRBV11-2 and TRBJ2-7, with D hard to call. This CDR3 has 12 amino acids. The germline V gene has CDR1 SGHAT and CDR2 FQNNGV. V shed 6 bases and J shed 4 bases, with 10 bases lying between them.

The chain carries TRBV11-2 and TRBJ2-2; TRBD2 matches 9 bases. The CDR3 covers 19 residues. Trimming at V came to 5 bases and at J to 3 bases, leaving 16 bases not matched to a gene. The germline V gene has CDR1 SGHAT and CDR2 FQNNGV. The DNA of the CDR3 is TGTGCCAGCAGCCCCCGGGGGGGGACGACTAGCGGACACACCGGGGAGCTGTTTTTT. Protein sequence: CASSPRGGTTSGHTGELFF.

The table lists this clonotype with a few counts. This chain joins TRBV20-1 and TRBJ1-6; possibly TRBD1 for D (5 bases). In germline, CDR1 is DFQATT, CDR2 SNEGSKA (reference sequence). V lost 6 bases and J lost 2, with 17 bases in between. The CDR3 length is 16 residues. CDR3 sequence: CSAPRGEEPYNSPLHF. CDR3 nucleotide sequence: TGCAGTGCCCCGAGGGGAGAGGAACCCTATAATTCACCCCTCCACTTT.

The CDR3 coding sequence is TGTGCCAGCAGTCCCGGGAGATACGAGCAGTACGTC. Translating it yields CASSPGRYEQYV. The rearrangement links TRBV6-2 or TRBV6-3 to TRBJ2-7, with a weak D call TRBD2 (6 bases). The length of the CDR3 is 12 residues. Trimming stripped 5 bases from V and 4 bases from J, with 9 bases between. Looked up from germline, CDR1 is MNHEY and CDR2 is SVGEGT.

The chain carries TRBV24-1 and TRBJ2-3, with 10 bases matching TRBD1. The length of the CDR3 is 18 residues. The V gene end was trimmed by 5 bases and the J gene end by 2 bases; junction bases not matched to a gene: 12. Per germline, CDR1 KGHDR and CDR2 SFDVKD. For the CDR3, the DNA is TGTGCCACCAGTGTATCGACGGGACAGGGGATGGCCACAGATACGCAGTATTTT. Translation: CATSVSTGQGMATDTQYF.

This clonotype was detected only a few times. This sequence joins TRBV28 and TRBJ1-5; TRBD1 matches at 7 bases. Looked up from germline, CDR1 is MDHEN and CDR2 is SYDVKM. Trimming removed 6 bases from V and 13 bases from J; junction bases left unmatched: 9. The length of the CDR3 is 12 residues. CDR3 in amino acids: CASSSGDSRQHF. The CDR3, as DNA: TGTGCCAGCAGCTCCGGGGACAGCCGTCAGCATTTT.

This clonotype occurred many times. J is TRBJ1-6 and V is TRBV20-1; D not certain. CDR3 size: 14 residues. Per the germline V gene, CDR1 is DFQATT and CDR2 is SNEGSKA (reference sequence). V was cut by 1 base and J by 8 bases, with 12 bases left in between. CDR3 in amino acids: CSARVGDRDSPLHF. In nucleotides, the CDR3 is TGCAGTGCTAGAGTAGGAGATAGGGATTCACCCCTCCACTTT.

This clonotype was detected many times. This chain connects TRBV12-3 or TRBV12-4 to TRBJ2-1, with 7 positions matching TRBD1. J lost 4 bases, V lost 7 bases, and 7 bases had no gene match. The CDR3 consists of 14 residues. The DNA for the CDR3 is TGTGCCAGCACCAGGGGGACAGTTTACAATGAGCAGTTCTTC. Translation gives CASTRGTVYNEQFF.

V is TRBV27 and J is TRBJ1-6; D gene unclear. Germline V CDR1 and CDR2: MNHEY, SMNVEV (reference sequence). The CDR3 consists of 16 residues. Trimming cost V 3 bases and J 10 bases, with 19 bases left between them. Here the CDR3 reads CASSFRTTYPHSPLHF. The CDR3 region has the DNA TGTGCCAGCAGTTTCCGGACCACTTACCCACACTCACCCCTCCACTTT.

There are a few counts of this clonotype. The chain recombines TRBV6-2 or TRBV6-3 with TRBJ2-2; possible D gene TRBD2, 5 bases. Germline V lookup: CDR1 MNHEY, CDR2 SVGEGT. V was clipped by 8 bases and J by 6 bases, with 10 bases between them. CDR3 length: 12 amino acids. The CDR3 DNA sequence: TGTGCCAGCCTCGCGAGGGCCGGGGAGCTGTTTTTT. Protein product: CASLARAGELFF.

The V call is TRBV11-3, the J call TRBJ2-1, with 13 nucleotides matching TRBD2. The V gene end was trimmed by 0 bases and the J gene end by 5 bases; junction bases not matched to a gene: 4. CDR3 length: 17 amino acids. Germline CDR1 reads SGHNT; CDR2 reads YENEEA. CDR3 sequence: CASSLDSGLAGNNEQFF. CDR3 coding DNA: TGTGCCAGCAGCTTAGACTCGGGACTAGCGGGGAACAATGAGCAGTTCTTC.

This rearrangement joins TRBV10-1 to TRBJ2-1; 7 bases are a match to TRBD2. With 2 bases clipped from V and 2 bases from J, the junction kept 9 bases outside the gene matches. The CDR3 contains 17 residues. Germline assignment: CDR1 WNHNN and CDR2 SYGVQD (reference sequence). DNA for the CDR3: TGCGCCAGCAGTGAGCGGAGACTAGCACTAACCTACAATGAGCAGTTCTTC. It translates to CASSERRLALTYNEQFF.

This clonotype was detected ten times or more. The rearrangement uses TRBV20-1 and TRBJ1-5; D possibly corresponds to TRBD1 (5 bases). Germline V lookup: CDR1 DFQATT, CDR2 SNEGSKA (reference sequence). The CDR3 contains 14 residues. The CDR3 is CSGIGGNSNQPQHF. The CDR3 DNA sequence: TGCAGCGGGATCGGGGGAAATAGCAATCAGCCCCAGCATTTT.

V gene TRBV12-3 or TRBV12-4 combines with J gene TRBJ2-2, with D perhaps TRBD1 or TRBD2 (5 bases each). The CDR3 runs 16 residues. V lost 5 bases and J 6 bases, leaving 19 bases between the germline ends. CDR3 sequence (DNA): TGTGCCAGCAGTACCTCCGGGACGGTCGGGTCCGGGGAGCTGTTTTTT. Encoded protein: CASSTSGTVGSGELFF.

The genes are TRBV5-6 and TRBJ1-5, with TRBD1 matching 12 bases. Germline assignment: CDR1 SGHDT and CDR2 YYEEEE. The V gene end was trimmed by 4 bases and the J gene end by 4 bases; junction bases not matched to a gene: 6. This CDR3 is 16 amino acids long. The CDR3 loop reads CASSPGTGGWNQPQHF. The CDR3, as DNA: TGTGCCAGCAGCCCAGGGACAGGGGGCTGGAATCAGCCCCAGCATTTT. Drawing the rest from reference TRBV5-6 and TRBJ1-5, the complete variable domain is DAGVTQSPTHLIKTRGQQVTLRCSPKSGHDTVSWYQQALGQGPQFIFQYYEEEERQRGNFPDRFSGHQFPNYSSELNVNALLLGDSALYLCASSPGTGGWNQPQHFGDGTRLSIL.

The chain carries TRBV7-2 and TRBJ2-7, with no clear D. The CDR3 consists of 12 residues. The germline CDR1 and CDR2 sequences are SGHTA and FQGNSA. The V end was cut by 5 bases, the J end by 6 bases, with 11 bases between. CDR3: CASSDLPIEQYF. CDR3 nucleotide sequence: TGTGCCAGCAGCGATCTCCCTATCGAGCAGTACTTC.

This rearrangement joins TRBV7-9 to TRBJ1-1; D might be TRBD1 (5 bases). The germline CDR1 and CDR2 sequences are SEHNR and FQNEAQ (reference sequence). CDR3 size: 14 residues. V was shortened by 0 bases and J by 7 bases, with 12 bases between the two germline ends. CDR3 coding DNA: TGTGCCAGCAGCTTAGCGCCGGGGCGCGATGAAGCTTTCTTT. Translating gives CASSLAPGRDEAFF.

This clonotype was counted at least ten times. The chain has TRBV12-3 or TRBV12-4 and TRBJ2-2; D gene uncertain. CDR3 length: 15 amino acids. V was trimmed by 2 bases and J by 0 bases, leaving 7 bases between them. CDR3 DNA sequence: TGTGCCAGCAGTTTAAGGTCCTCGAACACCGGGGAGCTGTTTTTT. As protein: CASSLRSSNTGELFF.

This clonotype was recorded at least ten times. The chain joins TRBV20-1 to TRBJ1-5, with D unclear. The CDR3 contains 14 residues. V was pared by 6 bases and J by 0 bases, with 12 bases between. Germline V CDR1 and CDR2: DFQATT, SNEGSKA (reference sequence). The CDR3 DNA is TGCAGTGCCAGCCCCCCGGATAGCAATCAGCCCCAGCATTTT. This codes for CSASPPDSNQPQHF.

This clonotype has at least ten counts. The rearrangement links TRBV20-1 to TRBJ1-4; 8 bases fit TRBD1. The CDR3 is 16 amino acids. Germline V CDR1 and CDR2: DFQATT, SNEGSKA (reference sequence). The V gene end was trimmed by 3 bases and the J gene end by 1 base; junction bases not matched to a gene: 7. As DNA, the CDR3 is TGCAGTGCTAGCTTGAGGACAGGGCGAACTAATGAAAAACTGTTTTTT. Its translation: CSASLRTGRTNEKLFF.

This clonotype was observed a few times. V gene TRBV4-1 combines with J gene TRBJ2-7; D gene uncertain. V gave up 0 bases and J gave up 3 bases, with 6 bases separating them. The CDR3 spans 13 residues. In germline, CDR1 is MGHRA, CDR2 YSYEKL. CDR3 nucleotide sequence: TGCGCCAGCAGCCAAGATAACGGCTACGAGCAGTACTTC. Residues: CASSQDNGYEQYF.

The chain has TRBV4-3 and TRBJ2-3, with 13 positions matching TRBD2. Per the germline V gene, CDR1 is LGHNA and CDR2 is YSLEER. The junction had 10 bases not matched to a gene; V was cut back by 3 bases and J by 7 bases. The CDR3 sequence is 17 residues long. The CDR3 region is CASSQSYTSGGDYTQYF. CDR3 in DNA: TGCGCCAGCAGCCAGAGTTACACTAGCGGGGGGGATTATACGCAGTATTTT.

This clonotype was observed many times. V gene TRBV4-3 combines with J gene TRBJ2-7; D uncertain. Germline V gene sequence: CDR1 LGHNA, CDR2 YSLEER. V dropped 1 base and J dropped 4 bases, with 14 bases sitting between them. There are 15 residues in the CDR3. The DNA for the CDR3 is TGCGCCAGCAGCCAAGGATTTTCCTCCTCTTACGAGCAGTACTTC. Protein product: CASSQGFSSSYEQYF.

This clonotype was seen at least ten times. This chain uses TRBV20-1 with TRBJ2-5, with a tentative D call TRBD1 (6 bases). The CDR3 runs 15 residues. Germline V CDR1 and CDR2: DFQATT, SNEGSKA (reference sequence). Between the trimmed V and J ends, which lost 5 bases and 5 bases, there was a span of 21 bases. This CDR3 reads CSAPRQDVYRETQYF. The CDR3 DNA reads TGCAGTGCTCCCCGACAGGATGTATACAGGGAGACCCAGTACTTC.

The table lists this clonotype with many counts. The chain couples TRBV20-1 to TRBJ2-3; TRBD1 matches 7 bases. The CDR3 is 13 amino acids. CDR1 and CDR2 (germline): DFQATT, SNEGSKA (reference sequence). V shed 6 bases and J 3 bases; nucleotides not matched to a gene: 6. For the CDR3, the DNA is TGCAGTGCAGGGGGCGGAGGAACAGATACGCAGTATTTT. As protein: CSAGGGGTDTQYF.

This chain links TRBV6-4 with TRBJ2-2; TRBD2 is a possible D gene (5 bases). The CDR3 runs to 13 residues. The V and J ends lost 9 bases and 4 bases respectively, with 12 bases between them. CDR1 is MRHNA, CDR2 SNTAGT, per germline. The CDR3 reads CARPHRGTGELFF. The CDR3 nucleotides are TGTGCCAGACCTCACCGGGGCACCGGGGAGCTGTTTTTT.

This clonotype was counted ten times or more. J is TRBJ2-7 and V is TRBV11-2, with 8 bases that match TRBD1. Germline-derived CDR1 and CDR2 are SGHAT and FQNNGV. The CDR3 extends over 15 amino acids. Trimming cost V 1 base and J 7 bases; bases outside gene matches: 9. The CDR3 protein is CASSLVLGQGMEQYV. CDR3 in DNA: TGTGCCAGCAGCTTAGTCTTAGGACAGGGAATGGAGCAGTACGTC.

The chain has TRBV19 and TRBJ2-2, with 8 bases lining up with TRBD1. This CDR3 comprises 17 residues. Per the germline V gene, CDR1 is LNHDA and CDR2 is SQIVND (reference sequence). V lost 6 bases and J lost 5; bases outside the gene matches: 14. The CDR3 coding sequence is TGTGCCAGTAGGGGAGCAGGGGGCGTGGGTCGGACCGGGGAGCTGTTTTTT. Protein: CASRGAGGVGRTGELFF.